The rows below give T cell receptor beta chains drawn from one sample of a study of shared clonotypes between healthy human individuals. Profiling relied on immunoSEQ multiplex PCR, and the TCRdb table lists in-frame clones only, not all of them. The table records some 350,000 clones, about 74% of them present only once. The sequenced sample was memory CD4+ T cells sorted from blood. The receptors here all came from a man aged 25-45 years in good health. CDR3s include the opening cysteine and the closing phenylalanine or tryptophan. A D gene is named only where the DNA matches it firmly. Clone size is not always given. Where it is, it says once, few, many or a class for expanded clones.

v_gene	d_gene	j_gene	abundance	CDR3nt	CDR3aa
TRBV7-9	TRBD2	TRBJ2-1	once	TGTGCCAGCAGCTCATCCCTAAGTAGCGGGAGGTGGGATGAGCAGTTCTTC	CASSSSLSSGRWDEQFF
TRBV19	TRBD2	TRBJ2-3	.	TGTGCCAGTAGTACCGGACTAGCAGCCGATACGCAGTATTTT	CASSTGLAADTQYF
TRBV29-1	.	TRBJ2-3	.	TGCAGCGTCCCGGGCCTTAGCACAGATACGCAGTATTTT	CSVPGLSTDTQYF
TRBV5-1	.	TRBJ2-5	few	TGCGCCAGCAGCTTGGAAGGAATTCAAGAGACCCAGTACTTC	CASSLEGIQETQYF
TRBV11-2	.	TRBJ2-1	.	TGTGCCAGCAGCTTAAACAGTCTAAACGGGGGCTCCTACAATGAGCAGTTCTTC	CASSLNSLNGGSYNEQFF
TRBV6-1	.	TRBJ1-2	once	TGTGCCAGCAGTGAAGGCCAACGTGATGGCTACACCTTC	CASSEGQRDGYTF
TRBV5-1	.	TRBJ1-3	once	TGCGCCAGCAGCTTGGTTCCGGATACAGACACCATATATTTT	CASSLVPDTDTIYF
TRBV5-1	.	TRBJ2-5	.	TGCGCCAGCAGCCGGCTGGTGGACCAAGAGACCCAGTACTTC	CASSRLVDQETQYF
TRBV28	TRBD1	TRBJ1-5	.	TGTGCCAGCAGTTTATGGGGGACCGGGACAGGGGGCAATCAGCCCCAGCATTTT	CASSLWGTGTGGNQPQHF
TRBV27	.	TRBJ1-1	.	TGTGCCAGCAGTTTTGGAGGGAGGACTGAAGCTTTCTTT	CASSFGGRTEAFF
TRBV2	.	TRBJ2-2	.	TGTGCCAGCAGCGACGACACTACGAACACCGGGGAGCTGTTTTTT	CASSDDTTNTGELFF
TRBV2	TRBD1	TRBJ2-6	.	TGTGCCAGGAAGTCGGTCGGGACAGGGACCCTCGGGGCTGGGGCCAACGTCCTGACTTTC	CARKSVGTGTLGAGANVLTF
TRBV30	TRBD1	TRBJ1-1	.	TGTGCGTCGGGGGACAGGGCTGAAGCTTTCTTT	CASGDRAEAFF
TRBV6-1	TRBD1	TRBJ2-5	.	TGTGCCAGCAGCCCGACAGGGCAAGAGACCCAGTACTTC	CASSPTGQETQYF
TRBV6-1	.	TRBJ2-7	once	TGTGCCAGCACCCGGGACCCTTACGAGCAGTACTTC	CASTRDPYEQYF
TRBV19	.	TRBJ1-2	.	TGTGCCAGTAGCACCGGCGGGGACCGACTTGGAGGCTACACCTTC	CASSTGGDRLGGYTF
TRBV28	.	TRBJ2-2	.	TGTGCCAGCGTCCCGATTCGGAGCGCCGGGGAGCTGTTTTTT	CASVPIRSAGELFF
TRBV7-9	TRBD1	TRBJ2-1	once	TGTGCCAGCAGCTCACAGGGGCTGGGAGCCAATGAGCAGTTCTTC	CASSSQGLGANEQFF
TRBV5-6	TRBD1	TRBJ1-2	.	TGTGCCAGCAGCTTGGTCCCGGGACAGCGAAACTATGGCTACACCTTC	CASSLVPGQRNYGYTF
TRBV5-4	TRBD1	TRBJ2-7	few	TGTGCCAGCAGGAAGGGACAGAACGAGCAGTACTTC	CASRKGQNEQYF
TRBV2	.	TRBJ1-2	.	TGTGCCAGCAGTGTAGACAGCGCGAGTTATGGCTACACCTTC	CASSVDSASYGYTF
TRBV30	.	TRBJ1-6	.	TGTGCCTGGAGTTCGGGGCGAAGCTCCTATAATTCACCCCTCCACTTT	CAWSSGRSSYNSPLHF
TRBV7-9	TRBD1	TRBJ2-7	.	TGTGCCAGCAGCCAACAGGGGTGGTACGACGAGCAGTACTTC	CASSQQGWYDEQYF
TRBV5-4	TRBD1	TRBJ2-7	.	TGTGCCAGCAGCTTGGGACAGGGCCCTACCTACGAGCAGTACTTC	CASSLGQGPTYEQYF
TRBV5-6	TRBD1	TRBJ2-3	.	TGTGCCAGCAGCAAAACGGGACAGGGGGCAGATACGCAGTATTTT	CASSKTGQGADTQYF
TRBV28	TRBD1	TRBJ1-2	.	TGTGCCAGCAAAGTAAGACAGGGAAATGGCTACACCTTC	CASKVRQGNGYTF
TRBV7-6	.	TRBJ2-5	.	TGTGCCAGCAGCTTACTAACAGGGCGGCGTGAGACCCAGTACTTC	CASSLLTGRRETQYF
TRBV5-6	.	TRBJ2-3	.	TGTGCCAGCAGCATTATACAGGGCCTTGGGACAGATACGCAGTATTTT	CASSIIQGLGTDTQYF
TRBV9	.	TRBJ2-1	.	TGTGCCAGCAGCGAAAGAGACCTTTACAATGAGCAGTTCTTC	CASSERDLYNEQFF
TRBV4-3	TRBD1	TRBJ1-5	many	TGCGCCAGCAGCCAGGACAGGGCACGGCAGCCCCAGCATTTT	CASSQDRARQPQHF
TRBV15	.	TRBJ1-5	.	TGTGCCACCAGCAGAGCCCCTGGGCTGCGTCAGCCCCAGCATTTT	CATSRAPGLRQPQHF
TRBV7-9	.	TRBJ1-4	.	TGTGCCAGCAGCTTAGCGCTAAGTGGGAGGGCTAATGAAAAACTGTTTTTT	CASSLALSGRANEKLFF
TRBV9	.	TRBJ2-1	.	TGTGCCAGCTCTATCGACAATGAGCAGTTCTTC	CASSIDNEQFF
TRBV7-9	.	TRBJ2-1	once	TGTGCCAGCAGCAGAAATGAGCAGTTCTTC	CASSRNEQFF
TRBV9	.	TRBJ2-7	.	TGTGCCAGCAGCGTAAGGGGGAACTCCTACGAGCAGTACTTC	CASSVRGNSYEQYF
TRBV10-3	.	TRBJ1-2	.	TGTGCCATCAGCCAGGAGCAACGTGGCTACACCTTC	CAISQEQRGYTF
TRBV5-1	.	TRBJ1-2	.	TGCGCCAGCAGCTTAGACAGCGCCTTCTATGGCTACACCTTC	CASSLDSAFYGYTF
TRBV5-4	TRBD1	TRBJ1-1	.	TGTGCCAGCAGCTTGGCCGGGACAGCGAACACTGAAGCTTTCTTT	CASSLAGTANTEAFF
TRBV7-2	.	TRBJ2-7	few	TGTGCCAGCAGCTTTGATCCTTGGGGCGGCGAGCAGTACTTC	CASSFDPWGGEQYF
TRBV27	.	TRBJ2-5	.	TGTGCCAGCAGTTTATCGCGGTCCCAGGAGACCCAGTACTTC	CASSLSRSQETQYF
TRBV2	.	TRBJ2-5	.	TGTGCCAGCAGTACGGACAGTCGAGAGACCCAGTACTTC	CASSTDSRETQYF
TRBV2	TRBD1	TRBJ2-5	once	TGTGCCAGCAGTGGCGACAGGGGGAAGACCCAGTACTTC	CASSGDRGKTQYF
TRBV28	.	TRBJ1-5	.	TGTGCCAGCAAAAGTTACAGGGTCACTAGCAATCAGCCCCAGCATTTT	CASKSYRVTSNQPQHF
TRBV20-1	.	TRBJ2-1	.	TGCAGTGCTGGCCCATACAATGAGCAGTTCTTC	CSAGPYNEQFF
TRBV14	.	TRBJ2-1	.	TGTGCCAGCAGCCGCCGGGACGGCATTAATGAGCAGTTCTTC	CASSRRDGINEQFF
TRBV28	.	TRBJ2-1	.	TGTGCCAGCAGTTTACCTAGCTCCTACAATGAGCAGTTCTTC	CASSLPSSYNEQFF
TRBV28	.	TRBJ2-7	.	TGTGCCAGCAGTTTATACAGTCGGACACTCAGCTCCTACGAGCAGTACTTC	CASSLYSRTLSSYEQYF
TRBV27	.	TRBJ2-7	.	TGTGCCAGCAGACCCTCACCGATAAGGGGTGGCTCCTACGAGCAGTACTTC	CASRPSPIRGGSYEQYF
TRBV19	TRBD1	TRBJ2-7	.	TGTGCCAGCTCTTGGAGGCAGGGACAGGAGCAGTACTTC	CASSWRQGQEQYF
TRBV7-6	.	TRBJ2-1	.	TGTGCCAGCAGCTCGCAGGGAGACAATGAGCAGTTCTTC	CASSSQGDNEQFF
TRBV5-6	.	TRBJ2-2	.	TGTGCCAGCAGCTTGAGAAGGTACTACACCGGGGAGCTGTTTTTT	CASSLRRYYTGELFF
TRBV10-1	.	TRBJ1-5	.	TGCGCCAGCAGTGCTGGGACCACCGATCAGCCCCAGCATTTT	CASSAGTTDQPQHF
TRBV7-2	.	TRBJ2-3	.	TGTGCCAGCAGCTCTGTCTTCGATATCACAGATACGCAGTATTTT	CASSSVFDITDTQYF
TRBV19	.	TRBJ2-3	few	TGTGCCAGTAGGGATGGGATCCCCACAGATACGCAGTATTTT	CASRDGIPTDTQYF